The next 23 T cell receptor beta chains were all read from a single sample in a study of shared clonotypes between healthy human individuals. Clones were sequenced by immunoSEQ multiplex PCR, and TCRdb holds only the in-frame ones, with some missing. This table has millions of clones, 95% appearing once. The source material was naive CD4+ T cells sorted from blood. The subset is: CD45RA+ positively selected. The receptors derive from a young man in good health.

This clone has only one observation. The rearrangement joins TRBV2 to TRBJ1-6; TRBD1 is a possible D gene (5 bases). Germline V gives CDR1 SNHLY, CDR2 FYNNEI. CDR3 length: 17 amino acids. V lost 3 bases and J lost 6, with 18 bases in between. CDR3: CASSETNTGTVNSPLHF. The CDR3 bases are TGTGCCAGCAGTGAGACTAATACCGGGACGGTTAATTCACCCCTCCACTTT.

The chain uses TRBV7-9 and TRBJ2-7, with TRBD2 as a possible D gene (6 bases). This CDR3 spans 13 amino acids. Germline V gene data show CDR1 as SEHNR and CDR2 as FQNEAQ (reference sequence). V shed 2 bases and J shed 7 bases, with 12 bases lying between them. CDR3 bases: TGTGCCAGCAGCTTAAGGTTGAGCGGGGAGCAGTACTTC. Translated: CASSLRLSGEQYF.

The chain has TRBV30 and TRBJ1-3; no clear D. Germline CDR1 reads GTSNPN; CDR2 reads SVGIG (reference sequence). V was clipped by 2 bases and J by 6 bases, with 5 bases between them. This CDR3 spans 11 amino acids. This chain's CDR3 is CAWSTKNTIYF. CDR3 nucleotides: TGTGCCTGGAGTACGAAAAACACCATATATTTT.

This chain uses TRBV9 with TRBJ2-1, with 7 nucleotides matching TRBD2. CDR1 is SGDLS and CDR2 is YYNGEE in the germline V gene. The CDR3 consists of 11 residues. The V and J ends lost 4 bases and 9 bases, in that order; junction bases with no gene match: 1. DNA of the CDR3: TGTGCCAGCAGCTTAGCGGGTGAGCAGTTCTTC. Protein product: CASSLAGEQFF.

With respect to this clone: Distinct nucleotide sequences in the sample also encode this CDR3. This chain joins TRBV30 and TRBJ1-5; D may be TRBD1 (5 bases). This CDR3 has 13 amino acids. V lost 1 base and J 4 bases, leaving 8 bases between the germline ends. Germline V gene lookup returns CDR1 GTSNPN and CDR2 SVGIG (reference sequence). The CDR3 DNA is TGTGCCTGGAGTGGCGGGGGGAATCAGCCCCAGCATTTT. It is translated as CAWSGGGNQPQHF.

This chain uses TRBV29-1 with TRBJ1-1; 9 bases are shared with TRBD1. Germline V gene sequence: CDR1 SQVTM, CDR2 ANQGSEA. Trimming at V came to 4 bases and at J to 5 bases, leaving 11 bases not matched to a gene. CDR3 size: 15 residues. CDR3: CSVGYRGQGGTEAFF. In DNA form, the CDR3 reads TGCAGCGTTGGGTACAGGGGGCAAGGCGGGACTGAAGCTTTCTTT.

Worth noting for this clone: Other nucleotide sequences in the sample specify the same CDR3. Here the CDR3 DNA reads TGTGCCAGCTCACCAGATACTAACTATGGCTACACCTTC. It translates to CASSPDTNYGYTF. J is TRBJ1-2 and V is TRBV18; D not certain. Trimming cost V 2 bases and J 0 bases, with 4 bases left between them. The CDR3 contains 13 residues. Germline loops: CDR1 KGHSH, CDR2 LQKENI. The full variable domain, with the rest looked up from reference TRBV18 and TRBJ1-2, is NAGVMQNPRHLVRRRGQEARLRCSPMKGHSHVYWYRQLPEEGLKFMVYLQKENIIDESGMPKERFSAEFPKEGPSILRIQQVVRGDSAAYFCASSPDTNYGYTFGSGTRLTVV.

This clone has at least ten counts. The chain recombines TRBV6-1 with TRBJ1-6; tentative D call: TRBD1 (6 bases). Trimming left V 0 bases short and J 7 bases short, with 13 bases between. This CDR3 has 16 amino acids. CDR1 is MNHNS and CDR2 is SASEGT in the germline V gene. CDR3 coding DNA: TGTGCCAGCAGTGAAGCAAGGAAGGGGGGGAATTCACCCCTCCACTTT. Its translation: CASSEARKGGNSPLHF.

In DNA, the CDR3 is TGTGCCAGCAGCTTAGGGTGGGGGACCGGGGAGCTGTTTTTT. It codes for CASSLGWGTGELFF. J is TRBJ2-2 and V is TRBV5-6; D may match TRBD1 or TRBD2 (5 bases each). CDR1 is SGHDT, CDR2 YYEEEE, per germline. This CDR3 has 14 residues. Trimming took off 2 bases at V and 5 bases at J, with 10 bases between the two ends.

The CDR3 DNA follows: TGCGCCAGCAGCTTGGGGGAGACGTCTGGGGAGCAGTACTTC. Its translation is CASSLGETSGEQYF. The V call is TRBV5-1, the J call TRBJ2-7, with TRBD2 as a possible D gene (5 bases). V lost 0 bases and J 7 bases, leaving 14 bases between the germline ends. Per the germline V gene, CDR1 is SGHRS and CDR2 is YFSETQ. The CDR3 is 14 amino acids. Based on the CDR3 plus reference TRBV5-1 and TRBJ2-7, the full variable domain is KAGVTQTPRYLIKTRGQQVTLSCSPISGHRSVSWYQQTPGQGLQFLFEYFSETQRNKGNFPGRFSGRQFSNSRSEMNVSTLELGDSALYLCASSLGETSGEQYFGPGTRLTVT.

The chain's CDR3 is CATSRAGGSYQETQYF. In nucleotides, the CDR3 is TGTGCCACCAGCAGAGCGGGGGGGAGCTATCAAGAGACCCAGTACTTC. The rearrangement uses TRBV15 and TRBJ2-5; the match to TRBD2 covers 8 bases. This CDR3 is 16 amino acids long. Germline loops: CDR1 LNHNV, CDR2 YYDKDF (reference sequence). V trimming: 1 base; J trimming: 2 bases; junction bases outside the gene matches: 6.

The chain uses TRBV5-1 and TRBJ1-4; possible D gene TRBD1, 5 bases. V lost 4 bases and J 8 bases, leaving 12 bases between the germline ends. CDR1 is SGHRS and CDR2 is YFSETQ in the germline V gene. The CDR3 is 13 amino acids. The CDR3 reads CASSGDELEKLFF. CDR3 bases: TGCGCCAGCAGCGGGGACGAACTAGAAAAACTGTTTTTT.

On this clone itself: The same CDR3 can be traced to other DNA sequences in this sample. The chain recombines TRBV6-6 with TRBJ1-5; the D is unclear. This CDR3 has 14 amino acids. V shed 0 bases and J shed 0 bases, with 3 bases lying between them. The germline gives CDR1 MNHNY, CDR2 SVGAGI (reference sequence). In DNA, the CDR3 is TGTGCCAGCAGTTACTCTAATAGCAATCAGCCCCAGCATTTT. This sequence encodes CASSYSNSNQPQHF.

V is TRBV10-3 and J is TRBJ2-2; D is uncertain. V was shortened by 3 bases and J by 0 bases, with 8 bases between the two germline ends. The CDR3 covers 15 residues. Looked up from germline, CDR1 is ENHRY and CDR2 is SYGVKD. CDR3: CAISDPRPNTGELFF. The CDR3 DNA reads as TGTGCCATCAGTGACCCCAGGCCGAACACCGGGGAGCTGTTTTTT.

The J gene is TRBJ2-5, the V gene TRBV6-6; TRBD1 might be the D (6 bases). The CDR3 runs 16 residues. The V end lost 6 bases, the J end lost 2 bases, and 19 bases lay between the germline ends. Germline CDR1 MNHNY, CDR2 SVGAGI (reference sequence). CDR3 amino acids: CASRPAPGDRQETQYF. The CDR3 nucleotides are TGTGCCAGCAGACCCGCCCCAGGGGACCGGCAAGAGACCCAGTACTTC.

CDR3 sequence reads: CASSPRASGGAYNEQFF. CDR3 nucleotides: TGTGCCAGCTCACCGCGGGCTAGCGGGGGGGCCTACAATGAGCAGTTCTTC. This chain joins TRBV18 and TRBJ2-1, with 12 bases matching TRBD2. This CDR3 contains 17 residues. From germline, CDR1 is KGHSH and CDR2 LQKENI. J lost 2 bases, V lost 3 bases, and 5 bases had no gene match.

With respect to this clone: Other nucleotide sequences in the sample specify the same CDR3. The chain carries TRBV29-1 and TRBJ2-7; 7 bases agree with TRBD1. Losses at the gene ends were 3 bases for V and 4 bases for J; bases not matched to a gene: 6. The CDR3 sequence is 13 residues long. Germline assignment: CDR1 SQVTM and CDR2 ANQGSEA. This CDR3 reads CSVDGTGAYEQYF. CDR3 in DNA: TGCAGCGTTGATGGTACAGGGGCATACGAGCAGTACTTC.

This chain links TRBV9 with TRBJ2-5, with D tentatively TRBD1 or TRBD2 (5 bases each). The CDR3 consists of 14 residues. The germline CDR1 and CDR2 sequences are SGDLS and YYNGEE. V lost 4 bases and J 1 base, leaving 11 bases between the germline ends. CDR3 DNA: TGTGCCAGCAGCTCCATGGGGGTCCAAGAGACCCAGTACTTC. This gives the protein CASSSMGVQETQYF.

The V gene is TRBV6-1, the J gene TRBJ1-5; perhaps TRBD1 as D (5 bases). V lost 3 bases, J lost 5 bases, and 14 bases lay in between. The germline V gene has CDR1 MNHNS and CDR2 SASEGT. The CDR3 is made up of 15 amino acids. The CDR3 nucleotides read TGTGCCAGCAGTGATAGGGCAGGGTCCGATCAGCCCCAGCATTTT. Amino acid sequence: CASSDRAGSDQPQHF.

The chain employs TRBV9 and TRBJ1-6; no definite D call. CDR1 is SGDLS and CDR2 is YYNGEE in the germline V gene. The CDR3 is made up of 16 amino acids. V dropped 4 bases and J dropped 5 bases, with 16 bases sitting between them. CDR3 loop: CASSSQDGENNSPLHF. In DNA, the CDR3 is TGTGCCAGCAGCAGCCAGGACGGGGAAAATAATTCACCCCTCCACTTT. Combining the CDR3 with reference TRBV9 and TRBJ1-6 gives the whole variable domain DSGVTQTPKHLITATGQRVTLRCSPRSGDLSVYWYQQSLDQGLQFLIQYYNGEERAKGNILERFSAQQFPDLHSELNLSSLELGDSALYFCASSSQDGENNSPLHFGNGTRLTVT.

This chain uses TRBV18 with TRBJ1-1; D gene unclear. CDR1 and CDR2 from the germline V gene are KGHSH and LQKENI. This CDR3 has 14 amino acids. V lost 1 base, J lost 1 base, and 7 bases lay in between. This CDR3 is CASSPHPQNTEAFF. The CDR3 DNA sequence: TGTGCCAGCTCACCACACCCCCAGAACACTGAAGCTTTCTTT.

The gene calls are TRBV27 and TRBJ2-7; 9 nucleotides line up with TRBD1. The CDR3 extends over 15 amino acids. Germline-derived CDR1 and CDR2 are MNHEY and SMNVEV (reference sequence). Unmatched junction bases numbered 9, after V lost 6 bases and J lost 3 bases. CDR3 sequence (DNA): TGTGCCAGCAGGCATCCGGGACAGGGCGACTACGAGCAGTACTTC. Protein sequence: CASRHPGQGDYEQYF.

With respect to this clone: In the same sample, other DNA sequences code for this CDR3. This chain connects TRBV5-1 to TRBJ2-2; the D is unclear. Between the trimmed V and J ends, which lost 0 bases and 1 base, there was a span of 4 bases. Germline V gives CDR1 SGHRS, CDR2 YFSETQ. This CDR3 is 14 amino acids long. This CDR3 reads CASSLALNTGELFF. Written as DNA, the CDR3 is TGCGCCAGCAGCTTGGCTTTGAACACCGGGGAGCTGTTTTTT.